What follows are 15 T cell receptor beta chains derived from one specimen sequenced in a study of Graves' ophthalmopathy and Graves' hyperthyroidism. RNA transcripts yielded amplified TCR beta CDR3 regions. RT-PCR was first run with HTBI primers, then multiplex PCR in a second round. TCRdb fed the multiplex PCR reads into MiXCR, producing one record per CDR3 protein. The table has around 670,000 distinct CDR3 sequences, around 40% seen once. Material: peripheral blood. The receptors come from an adult man with Graves' ophthalmopathy.

This clonotype appeared many times. The chain has TRBV7-2 and TRBJ1-1; maybe TRBD1 (5 bases). CDR3 length equals 12 residues. Trimming cost V 6 bases and J 8 bases, with 13 bases left between them. Germline CDR1 SGHTA, CDR2 FQGNSA. CDR3 nucleotides: TGTGCCAGCAGGCCGGGACCTCGAGAAGCTTTCTTT. This gives the protein CASRPGPREAFF.

This clonotype was found many times. This rearrangement joins TRBV7-9 to TRBJ2-5, with 7 nucleotides matching TRBD1. J was trimmed by 2 bases and V by 5 bases; bases with no gene match: 5. Germline V gene sequence: CDR1 SEHNR, CDR2 FQNEAQ (reference sequence). The CDR3 is 14 residues long. DNA of the CDR3: TGTGCCAGCAGCGTGGACAGGCCACAAGAGACCCAGTACTTC. Encoded protein: CASSVDRPQETQYF.

In this sample, this clonotype turned up many times. The chain carries TRBV7-3 and TRBJ1-2; D unresolved. V dropped 5 bases and J dropped 4 bases, with 17 bases sitting between them. Germline assignment: CDR1 SGHTA and CDR2 FQGTGA. The CDR3 is made up of 15 amino acids. CDR3 loop: CASSPQPGVSYGYTF. The CDR3 DNA reads as TGTGCCAGCAGCCCACAACCTGGGGTATCCTATGGCTACACCTTC.

The chain combines TRBV20-1 with TRBJ1-4; 10 bases agree with TRBD1. This CDR3 has 16 residues. The germline CDR1 and CDR2 sequences are DFQATT and SNEGSKA (reference sequence). V shed 4 bases and J 4 bases; nucleotides not matched to a gene: 9. CDR3 DNA sequence: TGCAGTGCTACACCTCGACAGGGGGCGAATAATGAAAAACTGTTTTTT. Amino acids: CSATPRQGANNEKLFF.

In its sample, this clonotype was seen a few times. In DNA, the CDR3 is TGCGCCAGCAGTGAGTCAAGCGGGATAAGCTCCTACGAGCAGTACTTC. This gives the protein CASSESSGISSYEQYF. V and J are TRBV10-2 and TRBJ2-7, with 7 bases fitting TRBD2. CDR3 length equals 16 residues. Germline V lookup: CDR1 WSHSY, CDR2 SAAADI. J was trimmed by 0 bases and V by 0 bases; bases with no gene match: 5.

This clonotype was found a few times. The rearrangement links TRBV20-1 to TRBJ1-1; unclear D gene. The CDR3 covers 11 residues. Germline CDR1 DFQATT, CDR2 SNEGSKA (reference sequence). Between the trimmed V and J ends, which lost 1 base and 7 bases, there was a span of 7 bases. CDR3 loop: CSARVQREAFF. The DNA of the CDR3 is TGCAGTGCTAGAGTGCAGCGTGAAGCTTTCTTT.

This clonotype was counted many times. This chain connects TRBV25-1 to TRBJ1-1; 7 nucleotides align to TRBD1. Per germline, CDR1 MGHDK and CDR2 SYGVNS. The CDR3 extends over 13 amino acids. The junction had 7 bases not matched to a gene; V was cut back by 2 bases and J by 10 bases. CDR3 residues: CASSEPDRDGAFF. CDR3 nucleotides: TGTGCCAGCAGTGAACCCGACAGGGACGGAGCTTTCTTT.

The chain links TRBV4-2 to TRBJ1-2; D possibly corresponds to TRBD1 (5 bases). Trimming took 0 bases from V and 6 from J, leaving 11 bases between them. The CDR3 loop spans 14 amino acids. CDR1 is LGHNA and CDR2 is YNFKEQ in the germline V gene. The CDR3 loop reads CASSQDPPGHGYTF. CDR3 bases: TGTGCCAGCAGCCAAGATCCCCCAGGGCATGGCTACACCTTC.

For this clonotype: This sequence may be a read error, since a much larger clone differs from it by one base. The chain joins TRBV19 to TRBJ2-5; 7 nucleotides align to TRBD1. Germline V gene data show CDR1 as LNHDA and CDR2 as SQIVND (reference sequence). The CDR3 has 16 amino acids. CDR3 sequence: CASSPWTGGFKETQHF. In DNA form, the CDR3 reads TGTGCCAGTAGTCCTTGGACAGGTGGCTTTAAAGAGACCCAGCACTTC.

This clonotype was recorded once. The chain carries TRBV7-9 and TRBJ2-2, with 7 bases aligning to TRBD2. CDR1 and CDR2 (germline): SEHNR, FQNEAQ (reference sequence). The CDR3 consists of 15 residues. V lost 3 bases and J lost 4; bases outside the gene matches: 5. As DNA, the CDR3 is TGTGCCAGCAGCTTTTGGGGGGAGGGCACCGGGGAGCTGTTTTTT. Translated: CASSFWGEGTGELFF.

This clonotype was seen repeatedly, ten times or more. The chain is built from TRBV10-3 and TRBJ1-1; D unclear. Germline loops: CDR1 ENHRY, CDR2 SYGVKD. The CDR3 contains 13 residues. V lost 7 bases and J lost 5, with 14 bases in between. This chain's CDR3 is CAIKEQRGTEAFF. The CDR3 DNA reads as TGTGCCATCAAAGAACAGCGGGGAACTGAAGCTTTCTTT.

The chain joins TRBV7-9 to TRBJ2-2; 9 nucleotides agree with TRBD2. The CDR3 covers 16 residues. Germline V lookup: CDR1 SEHNR, CDR2 FQNEAQ (reference sequence). The J segment lost 4 bases and the V segment lost 5 bases, leaving 8 bases of the junction unmatched. Written as DNA, the CDR3 is TGTGCCAGCAGCCAGCGGGTAGCGGGAGCCACCGGGGAGCTGTTTTTT. Residues: CASSQRVAGATGELFF.

This clonotype has only a few counts. The rearrangement uses TRBV7-9 and TRBJ1-4; TRBD1 is a possible D gene (6 bases). Trimming removed 5 bases from V and 7 bases from J, with 14 bases in between. This CDR3 spans 14 amino acids. Germline CDR1 is SEHNR and CDR2 is FQNEAQ (reference sequence). CDR3 bases: TGTGCCAGCAGCCGAGGGGGTTCGAGTGAAAAACTGTTTTTT. It is translated as CASSRGGSSEKLFF.

This sequence joins TRBV19 and TRBJ1-2; D perhaps matches TRBD1 (5 bases). This CDR3 region has 13 residues. The V end was cut by 1 base, the J end by 8 bases, with 11 bases between. From germline, CDR1 is LNHDA and CDR2 SQIVND (reference sequence). DNA of the CDR3: TGTGCCAGTAGTATAGGAGTTCGGGGCGGCTACACCTTC. Its translation: CASSIGVRGGYTF. Full variable domain (missing parts from reference TRBV19 and TRBJ1-2): DGGITQSPKYLFRKEGQNVTLSCEQNLNHDAMYWYRQDPGQGLRLIYYSQIVNDFQKGDIAEGYSVSREKKESFPLTVTSAQKNPTAFYLCASSIGVRGGYTFGSGTRLTVV.

Ten or more counts support this clonotype. The chain uses TRBV20-1 and TRBJ2-2; TRBD1 might be the D (6 bases). The length of the CDR3 is 15 residues. With 5 bases removed from V and 3 bases from J, the gap between germline ends came to 16 bases. Germline values: CDR1 DFQATT, CDR2 SNEGSKA (reference sequence). The CDR3 here is CSAYDRDTYTGELFF. CDR3 coding DNA: TGCAGTGCTTATGACCGGGACACCTACACCGGGGAGCTGTTTTTT.